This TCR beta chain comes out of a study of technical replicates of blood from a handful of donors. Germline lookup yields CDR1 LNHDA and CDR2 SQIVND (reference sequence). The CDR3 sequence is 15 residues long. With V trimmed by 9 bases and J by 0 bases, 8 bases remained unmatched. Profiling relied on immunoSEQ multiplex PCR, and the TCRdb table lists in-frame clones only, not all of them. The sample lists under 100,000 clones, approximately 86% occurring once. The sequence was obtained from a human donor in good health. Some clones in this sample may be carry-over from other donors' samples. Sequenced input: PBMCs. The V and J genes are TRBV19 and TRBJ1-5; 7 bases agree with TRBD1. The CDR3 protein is CASQPGTASNQPQHF. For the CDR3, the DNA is TGTGCCAGCCAACCGGGGACAGCTAGCAATCAGCCCCAGCATTTT. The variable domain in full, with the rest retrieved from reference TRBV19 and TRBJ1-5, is DGGITQSPKYLFRKEGQNVTLSCEQNLNHDAMYWYRQDPGQGLRLIYYSQIVNDFQKGDIAEGYSVSREKKESFPLTVTSAQKNPTAFYLCASQPGTASNQPQHFGDGTRLSIL.